A selection of T cell receptor beta chains follows, all from one sample in a study of T-cell memory formation after mild COVID-19. One entry per CDR3 protein, called by TCRdb with MiXCR from the 5' RACE reads. The table includes roughly 340,000 distinct CDR3 sequences, approximately 15% detected once. The sequencing input was PBMCs or a T cell subset sorted from them (not recorded which). These receptors were collected from a man younger than 35 who had mild COVID-19 (a few samples of this study predate the infection). Cell type and time point are not known. Both conserved end residues are part of each CDR3. The D gene is left open where the match is weak. For some rows the clone size is stated as once, few or many, or as a class when expanded; others skip it.

>TRBV2|TRBJ2-2|TRBD2|NA
TGTGCCAGCAGTAAGGAAGCGGGGGGGACCGGGGAGCTGTTTTTT
CASSKEAGGTGELFF
>TRBV20-1|TRBJ2-3|TRBD2|NA
TGCAGTGCTAGAGCCCTAGCGGGGGCTAATACGCAGTATTTT
CSARALAGANTQYF
>TRBV11-2|TRBJ2-2|NA|few
TGTGCCAGCAGTCTCGGGACGCACACCGGGGAGCTGTTTTTT
CASSLGTHTGELFF
>TRBV29-1|TRBJ2-3|TRBD1|few
TGCAGCGTTGCAAGGGGACAGGGGCCAGATACGCAGTATTTT
CSVARGQGPDTQYF
>TRBV15|TRBJ2-5|NA|NA
TGTGCCACCAGCAGAGATCTAACGGCAGGGTGGGAGACCCAGTACTTC
CATSRDLTAGWETQYF
>TRBV9|TRBJ1-5|NA|NA
TGTGCCAGCAGCGTAGGGGGGATGGGCAATCAGCCCCAGCATTTT
CASSVGGMGNQPQHF
>TRBV5-4|TRBJ2-2|TRBD2|many
TGTGCCAGCAGCCCGAGGACTAGCCTAACCGGGGAGCTGTTTTTT
CASSPRTSLTGELFF
>TRBV7-8|TRBJ1-3|NA|many
TGTGCCAGCAGCTTAGAAGGGGTGGTCGCTGGAAACACCATATATTTT
CASSLEGVVAGNTIYF
>TRBV7-6|TRBJ2-1|NA|few
TGTGCCAGCAGCACCCGGACACCGGGACTGGGACTCTCCTACAATGAGCAGTTCTTC
CASSTRTPGLGLSYNEQFF
>TRBV7-2|TRBJ2-1|NA|NA
TGTGCCAGCAGCCATGGAGGGAATGAGCAGTTCTTC
CASSHGGNEQFF
>TRBV18|TRBJ2-3|NA|few
TGTGCCAGCTCACGAGGGGTGGCCACAGATACGCAGTATTTT
CASSRGVATDTQYF
>TRBV7-2|TRBJ2-2|TRBD1|few
TGTGCCACCAAGACAGGGGGCAGTACCGGGGAGCTGTTTTTT
CATKTGGSTGELFF
>TRBV2|TRBJ1-1|NA|NA
TGTGCCAGCTGGGCAGGGAACACTGAAGCTTTCTTT
CASWAGNTEAFF
>TRBV7-3|TRBJ2-1|NA|NA
TGTGCCAGCAGCTTAATCGGGTCCAATGAGCAGTTCTTC
CASSLIGSNEQFF
>TRBV5-6|TRBJ2-2|NA|NA
TGTGCCAGCAGCCCAATGCCCGGGGAGCTGTTTTTT
CASSPMPGELFF
>TRBV6-6|TRBJ2-1|NA|few
TGTGCCAGCAGCTGGACCGGTGAGCAGTTCTTC
CASSWTGEQFF
>TRBV7-2|TRBJ2-1|NA|NA
TGTGCCAGCAGCTTAGTCTTAGGGCCGGAGTTCTTC
CASSLVLGPEFF
>TRBV4-2|TRBJ2-5|TRBD1|few
TGTGCCAGCAGCCCCGAGGCAGGGGGCCCGGCGACCCAGTACTTC
CASSPEAGGPATQYF
>TRBV12-3/TRBV12-4|TRBJ1-3|NA|NA
TGTGCCAGCAGTTCGGACCTTGGAAACACCATATATTTT
CASSSDLGNTIYF
>TRBV11-2|TRBJ1-2|NA|few
TGTGCCAGCAGCTCCGACCGACGGGATAACTATGGCTACACCTTC
CASSSDRRDNYGYTF
>TRBV11-2|TRBJ1-4|NA|many
TGTGCCAGCAGCCCGAACAGGGATGAAAAACTGTTTTTT
CASSPNRDEKLFF
>TRBV7-2|TRBJ2-3|TRBD2|NA
TGTGCCAGCAGGCCTCATCTAGCGGGGGGGGGCACAGATACGCAGTATTTT
CASRPHLAGGGTDTQYF
>TRBV7-8|TRBJ1-4|NA|few
TGTGCCAGCAGCCAAGGAGGCAGGGCGAATGAAAAACTGTTTTTT
CASSQGGRANEKLFF
>TRBV12-3/TRBV12-4|TRBJ1-2|NA|NA
TGTGCCAGCAGTTTAGCCCGGGGAAAGGGTGGCTACACCTTC
CASSLARGKGGYTF
>TRBV6-2/TRBV6-3|TRBJ2-4|TRBD1|NA
TGTGCCAGCAGTTACCGTCGACAGGGGGTAGGGGACATTCAGTACTTC
CASSYRRQGVGDIQYF
>TRBV6-2/TRBV6-3|TRBJ2-3|NA|few
TGTGCCAGCAGCCTCTTCCAGACCACAGATACGCAGTATTTT
CASSLFQTTDTQYF
>TRBV12-3/TRBV12-4|TRBJ2-2|NA|many
TGTGCCAGCAGTCGATCCACCGGGGAGCTGTTTTTT
CASSRSTGELFF
>TRBV11-2|TRBJ1-2|TRBD1|NA
TGTGCCAGCACCCCTCCAGGGGGGGGTGGCTACACCTTC
CASTPPGGGGYTF
>TRBV7-2|TRBJ2-3|TRBD2|many
TGTGCCAGCAGCTTAGCGGGCGGGGGGGCAGGAGATACGCAGTATTTT
CASSLAGGGAGDTQYF
>TRBV6-2/TRBV6-3|TRBJ1-6|NA|many
TGTGCCAGCAGACCGGACATGCGTCTGACCCTCCACTTT
CASRPDMRLTLHF
>TRBV7-2|TRBJ2-5|NA|few
TGTGCCAGCAGCTTGCTGACTAGGCAGGAGACCCAGTACTTC
CASSLLTRQETQYF
>TRBV7-3|TRBJ2-1|NA|NA
TGTGCCAGCAGCCCGACGGGGATTGGCGAGCAGTTCTTC
CASSPTGIGEQFF
>TRBV14|TRBJ1-1|TRBD1|NA
TGTGCCAGCAGCCCCCGGACAGGAGGCACTGAAGCTTTCTTT
CASSPRTGGTEAFF
>TRBV6-5|TRBJ2-1|NA|NA
TGTGCCAGCAGTTACGAGGCGGGGCGAACCTACAATGAGCAGTTCTTC
CASSYEAGRTYNEQFF
>TRBV10-3|TRBJ2-3|NA|few
TGTGCCATCGGGTTGTCGGGCAGCACAGATACGCAGTATTTT
CAIGLSGSTDTQYF
>TRBV9|TRBJ2-5|TRBD1|NA
TGTGCCAGCAGCTTAATGACAGGGCCAGAGACCCAGTACTTC
CASSLMTGPETQYF
>TRBV12-3/TRBV12-4|TRBJ1-1|NA|NA
TGTGCCAGCACCATTAGGGGGGGGGGCACTGAAGCTTTCTTT
CASTIRGGGTEAFF
>TRBV2|TRBJ1-2|NA|NA
TGTGCCAGCAGTGAGTCGTATGGCTACACCTTC
CASSESYGYTF
>TRBV11-2|TRBJ1-4|NA|few
TGTGCCAGCAGCTCCTCAGGGATGGCTAATGAAAAACTGTTTTTT
CASSSSGMANEKLFF
>TRBV20-1|TRBJ1-1|NA|many
TGCAGTGCTAGAGATAGAAGGGGGAGCCAGAACACTGAAGCTTTCTTT
CSARDRRGSQNTEAFF
>TRBV29-1|TRBJ1-5|TRBD1|few
TGCAGCGTCCTGGACAGGGAAAATCAGCCCCAGCATTTT
CSVLDRENQPQHF
>TRBV4-3|TRBJ2-5|TRBD1|many
TGCGCCAGCAGCCCCCGGGACAGTGGATGGGAGACCCAGTACTTC
CASSPRDSGWETQYF
>TRBV4-3|TRBJ1-6|NA|NA
TGCGCCAGCAGCCAAGAATTCAGCGGCCGGAATAATTCACCCCTCCACTTT
CASSQEFSGRNNSPLHF
>TRBV14|TRBJ2-1|NA|few
TGTGCCAGCAGCCACATGTGGGGATTGACCTACAATGAGCAGTTCTTC
CASSHMWGLTYNEQFF